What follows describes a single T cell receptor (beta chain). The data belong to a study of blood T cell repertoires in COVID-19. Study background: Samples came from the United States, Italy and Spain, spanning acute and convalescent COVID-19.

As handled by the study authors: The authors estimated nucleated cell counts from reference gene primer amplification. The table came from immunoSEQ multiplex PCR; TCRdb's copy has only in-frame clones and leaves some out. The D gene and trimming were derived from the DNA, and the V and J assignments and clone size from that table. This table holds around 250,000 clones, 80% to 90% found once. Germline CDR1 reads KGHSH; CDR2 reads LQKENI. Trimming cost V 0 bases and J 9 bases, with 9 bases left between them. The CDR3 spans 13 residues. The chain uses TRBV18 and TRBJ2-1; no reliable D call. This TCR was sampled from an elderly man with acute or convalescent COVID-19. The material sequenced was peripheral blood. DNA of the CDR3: TGTGCCAGCTCACCACCTGGCGGCGGTGAGCAGTTCTTC. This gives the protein CASSPPGGGEQFF.